These 17 T cell receptor beta chains originate from one sample sequenced in a study of CD8+ T cells in alopecia areata. Treatment denoted: oral pan-JAK inhibitor, 5-10 mg twice daily. It was cDNA, reverse transcribed from extracted RNA, that served as the sequencing template. Clones were sequenced by immunoSEQ multiplex PCR, and TCRdb holds only the in-frame ones, with some missing. The repertoire has some 200,000 clones, 55% to 70% of them found once; the top ten carry 3.3%. Sample: CD4+ T cells sorted from blood, taken at week 4, from a patient treated with tofacitinib. The receptor source for this set is a human donor with alopecia areata.

V and J are TRBV2 and TRBJ2-6; either TRBD1 or TRBD2 may supply D (5 bases each). The germline CDR1 and CDR2 sequences are SNHLY and FYNNEI. Trimming left V 6 bases short and J 6 bases short, with 18 bases between. This CDR3 region has 16 residues. CDR3 amino acids: CASSRDAASQANVLTF. The CDR3 coding sequence is TGTGCCAGCAGCCGGGACGCAGCCAGCCAGGCCAACGTCCTGACTTTC.

This chain connects TRBV7-2 to TRBJ2-6; TRBD1 might be the D (6 bases). Germline CDR1 and CDR2: SGHTA and FQGNSA. Deletions cut 5 bases from V and 0 bases from J, with 11 bases between. The CDR3 extends over 16 amino acids. CDR3 loop: CASSQTGFSGANVLTF. The DNA for the CDR3 is TGTGCCAGCAGCCAGACAGGTTTCTCTGGGGCCAACGTCCTGACTTTC.

This clone was picked up a small number of times. The CDR3 region has the DNA TGTGCCAGCAGCCATGTTGACAGGGGGCCTGGAAACACCATATATTTT. It is translated as CASSHVDRGPGNTIYF. This chain connects TRBV14 to TRBJ1-3; 10 positions agree with TRBD1. The CDR3 is 16 residues long. Germline lookup yields CDR1 SGHDN and CDR2 FVKESK. With V trimmed by 3 bases and J by 2 bases, 4 bases remained unmatched.

This CDR3 is CASSVDGNTGELFF. CDR3 DNA: TGCGCCAGCAGCGTAGACGGGAACACCGGGGAGCTGTTTTTT. This chain connects TRBV5-1 to TRBJ2-2; D unclear. The CDR3 is made up of 14 amino acids. The V gene lost 4 bases and the J gene lost 1 base, with 8 bases spanning the gap. Germline CDR1 and CDR2: SGHRS and YFSETQ.

This chain connects TRBV30 to TRBJ2-2; TRBD2 aligns across 7 bases. The CDR3 length is 14 residues. The V gene's germline CDR1 is GTSNPN and CDR2 SVGIG (reference sequence). V lost 5 bases, J lost 4 bases, and 7 bases stayed unmatched. CDR3 sequence reads: CAWSRPGGTGELFF. The DNA for the CDR3 is TGTGCCTGGTCCCGCCCGGGGGGCACCGGGGAGCTGTTTTTT.

CDR3 sequence (DNA): TGTGCCTGGAGCCGTCGATGGACAGGGAACTATGGCTACACCTTC. Translating gives CAWSRRWTGNYGYTF. J is TRBJ1-2 and V is TRBV30, with 8 nucleotides matching TRBD1. V trimming: 3 bases; J trimming: 2 bases; junction bases outside the gene matches: 8. The CDR3 contains 15 residues. Germline-derived CDR1 and CDR2 are GTSNPN and SVGIG (reference sequence).

The chain combines TRBV2 with TRBJ2-1, with D tentatively TRBD1 (6 bases). Trimming pared 6 bases from V and 2 bases from J, leaving 11 bases between. In germline, CDR1 is SNHLY, CDR2 FYNNEI. The CDR3 consists of 14 residues. The CDR3 reads CASRNRVTYNEQFF. The CDR3 DNA follows: TGTGCCAGCAGGAACAGGGTTACCTACAATGAGCAGTTCTTC.

The chain combines TRBV30 with TRBJ2-5, with D possibly matching TRBD1 (6 bases). Germline lookup yields CDR1 GTSNPN and CDR2 SVGIG (reference sequence). V was clipped by 5 bases and J by 5 bases, with 18 bases between them. The CDR3 runs to 14 residues. The DNA for the CDR3 is TGTGCCTGGGGGTCCCTAGGGGGTTGGGAGACCCAGTACTTC. It encodes CAWGSLGGWETQYF. Using reference TRBV30 and TRBJ2-5 for the parts outside the CDR3, the full variable domain is SQTIHQWPATLVQPVGSPLSLECTVEGTSNPNLYWYRQAAGRGLQLLFYSVGIGQISSEVPQNLSASRPQDRQFILSSKKLLLSDSGFYLCAWGSLGGWETQYFGPGTRLLVL.

The chain joins TRBV5-1 to TRBJ2-3; D gene unclear. The length of the CDR3 is 14 residues. Trimming pared 0 bases from V and 2 bases from J, leaving 7 bases between. The germline V gene encodes CDR1 SGHRS and CDR2 YFSETQ. This chain's CDR3 is CASSLASDTDTQYF. CDR3 nucleotide sequence: TGCGCCAGCAGCTTGGCGTCCGACACAGATACGCAGTATTTT. Together with reference TRBV5-1 and TRBJ2-3, the CDR3 gives the full variable domain: KAGVTQTPRYLIKTRGQQVTLSCSPISGHRSVSWYQQTPGQGLQFLFEYFSETQRNKGNFPGRFSGRQFSNSRSEMNVSTLELGDSALYLCASSLASDTDTQYFGPGTRLTVL.

This chain links TRBV5-1 with TRBJ2-3; tentatively, D is TRBD1 (6 bases). The germline V gene has CDR1 SGHRS and CDR2 YFSETQ. V lost 4 bases and J 3 bases, leaving 9 bases between the germline ends. The CDR3 contains 13 residues. The CDR3 DNA reads TGCGCCAGCAGCGCACAGGGAACAGATACGCAGTATTTT. Amino acid sequence: CASSAQGTDTQYF.

The chain is built from TRBV9 and TRBJ2-5, with unresolved D. The CDR3 has 13 residues. Trimming stripped 3 bases from V and 7 bases from J, with 13 bases between. CDR1 and CDR2 (germline): SGDLS, YYNGEE. The chain's CDR3 is CASSGMNTATQYF. In DNA, the CDR3 is TGTGCCAGCAGCGGTATGAACACGGCGACCCAGTACTTC.

The chain carries TRBV30 and TRBJ1-1, with TRBD1 as a possible D gene (6 bases). The CDR3 spans 15 residues. Trimming removed 4 bases from V and 4 bases from J, with 19 bases in between. Per germline, CDR1 GTSNPN and CDR2 SVGIG (reference sequence). CDR3 DNA: TGTGCCTGGACCCGATGGGGGGCGGAGGGCACTGAAGCTTTCTTT. Encoded protein: CAWTRWGAEGTEAFF. Based on the CDR3 plus reference TRBV30 and TRBJ1-1, the full variable domain is SQTIHQWPATLVQPVGSPLSLECTVEGTSNPNLYWYRQAAGRGLQLLFYSVGIGQISSEVPQNLSASRPQDRQFILSSKKLLLSDSGFYLCAWTRWGAEGTEAFFGQGTRLTVV.

J is TRBJ2-4 and V is TRBV18; TRBD1 matches at 7 bases. CDR1 is KGHSH and CDR2 is LQKENI in the germline V gene. The CDR3 runs to 17 residues. V lost 3 bases and J lost 0; bases outside the gene matches: 8. Here the CDR3 DNA reads TGTGCCAGCTCACCCCGAGGGGGCATCCTAGCCAAAAACATTCAGTACTTC. This gives the protein CASSPRGGILAKNIQYF.

The V gene is TRBV5-1, the J gene TRBJ2-1; 7 nucleotides line up with TRBD1. The CDR3 length is 15 residues. Germline V lookup: CDR1 SGHRS, CDR2 YFSETQ. V lost 0 bases and J lost 3; bases outside the gene matches: 3. CDR3 amino acids: CASSLEGAVYNEQFF. As DNA, the CDR3 is TGCGCCAGCAGCTTGGAGGGGGCAGTCTACAATGAGCAGTTCTTC.

The chain joins TRBV5-1 to TRBJ1-2; a possible D gene is TRBD1 (6 bases). CDR1 is SGHRS, CDR2 YFSETQ, per germline. Trimming pared 4 bases from V and 8 bases from J, leaving 18 bases between. The CDR3 is 14 amino acids. Here the CDR3 reads CASSRETGFRGYTF. Here the CDR3 DNA reads TGCGCCAGCAGCCGGGAAACAGGGTTTCGCGGCTACACCTTC. The complete variable domain, with remaining parts taken from reference TRBV5-1 and TRBJ1-2, reads KAGVTQTPRYLIKTRGQQVTLSCSPISGHRSVSWYQQTPGQGLQFLFEYFSETQRNKGNFPGRFSGRQFSNSRSEMNVSTLELGDSALYLCASSRETGFRGYTFGSGTRLTVV.

V is TRBV4-2 and J is TRBJ2-3; 8 bases are a match to TRBD2. Per germline, CDR1 LGHNA and CDR2 YNFKEQ. This CDR3 spans 17 amino acids. With 4 bases clipped from V and 5 bases from J, the junction kept 14 bases outside the gene matches. This CDR3 is CASSLPRTSRFKDTQYF. CDR3 sequence (DNA): TGTGCCAGCAGCCTACCTCGGACTAGCCGGTTCAAAGATACGCAGTATTTT.

The chain links TRBV5-1 to TRBJ2-7, with 8 bases identical to TRBD1. Germline trimming cut 2 bases from V and 7 bases from J; bases unmatched to any gene: 5. CDR3 length equals 13 residues. Germline CDR1 and CDR2: SGHRS and YFSETQ. CDR3 nucleotide sequence: TGCGCCAGCAGCTTAACGAGACAGGGGGAGCAGTACTTC. Protein sequence: CASSLTRQGEQYF. Full variable domain (outside the CDR3, taken from reference TRBV5-1 and TRBJ2-7): KAGVTQTPRYLIKTRGQQVTLSCSPISGHRSVSWYQQTPGQGLQFLFEYFSETQRNKGNFPGRFSGRQFSNSRSEMNVSTLELGDSALYLCASSLTRQGEQYFGPGTRLTVT.